This record covers a single T cell receptor (beta chain). Its matching antigen is unknown. This sample is part of a study of early T cells in non-severe SARS-CoV-2 infection. Study-level information: Bulk RNA isolated from unsorted whole blood underwent sequencing; chains were not paired. General study results and limits: The VDJdb matching leaned toward anti-spike CD8 responses and overlooked private and CD4 specificities.

The germline V and J ends were trimmed by 5 bases and 4 bases, with 9 bases remaining between them. CDR1 is KGHSH, CDR2 LQKENI, per germline. The CDR3 length is 12 residues. Individual cDNA molecules each received unique molecular identifiers attached to them. Via MiXCR, TCRdb re-called the 5' RACE reads, giving one row per CDR3 protein. The table records approximately 100,000 distinct CDR3 sequences, 9.5% to 12% of them present only once. The sequenced material came from whole blood. V gene TRBV18 combines with J gene TRBJ2-7; a weak D match, TRBD2 (6 bases). This TCR was sampled from an adult who was a healthcare worker with PCR-confirmed SARS-CoV-2 infection or an uninfected control (not recorded which). The CDR3 loop is CASSSGRYEQYF. Here the CDR3 DNA reads TGTGCCAGCTCAAGCGGGCGGTACGAGCAGTACTTC. Full variable domain (outside the CDR3, taken from reference TRBV18 and TRBJ2-7): NAGVMQNPRHLVRRRGQEARLRCSPMKGHSHVYWYRQLPEEGLKFMVYLQKENIIDESGMPKERFSAEFPKEGPSILRIQQVVRGDSAAYFCASSSGRYEQYFGPGTRLTVT.